This T cell receptor (beta chain) is drawn from a study of blood T cell repertoires in COVID-19. On the study more broadly: T cells, B-cell-depleted T cells, or PBMCs supplied cDNA or gDNA.

As originally analysed: Reference gene primer amplification gave nucleated cell count estimates. Clones were sequenced by immunoSEQ multiplex PCR, and TCRdb holds only the in-frame ones, with some missing. The DNA was the basis for D and trimming; V, J and clone size are from that table. The data contain just under 150,000 clones, approximately 85% of them seen just once; the ten biggest clones take up around 2.5%. Note on this clone: Other DNA sequences in the sample encode the same CDR3.

The receptor was derived from a human donor with acute or convalescent COVID-19. The donor label of this sample is uncertain. The sample was peripheral blood.

The CDR3 loop is CASSQDLRGSDTQYF. The CDR3 DNA sequence: TGCGCCAGCAGCCAAGATTTACGGGGGTCTGATACGCAGTATTTT. The V and J genes are TRBV4-3 and TRBJ2-3; tentative D call: TRBD2 (6 bases). This CDR3 is 15 amino acids long. V lost 0 bases, J lost 6 bases, and 13 bases lay in between. Germline loops: CDR1 LGHNA, CDR2 YSLEER.